The 16 T cell receptor beta chains below all came from one sample that was sequenced in a study of blood T cell repertoires in COVID-19. Produced via immunoSEQ multiplex PCR; TCRdb's table is partial and in-frame only. The sample contains about 350,000 clones, roughly 90% of which appear only once. The sample taken for sequencing was PBMCs or T cells enriched from blood (not recorded which). These receptors were obtained from a woman in her twenties or thirties who had been exposed to COVID-19.

This clone was seen just once. This chain joins TRBV15 and TRBJ2-5; 8 bases agree with TRBD1. CDR3 size: 17 residues. Trimming cost V 6 bases and J 5 bases; bases outside gene matches: 17. Germline-derived CDR1 and CDR2 are LNHNV and YYDKDF (reference sequence). The CDR3 spells CATRPLTRGQGVETQYF. CDR3 DNA sequence: TGTGCCACCAGACCCTTAACCCGTGGACAGGGAGTCGAGACCCAGTACTTC.

J is TRBJ1-1 and V is TRBV9; 10 bases map to TRBD1. The V and J ends lost 4 bases and 1 base, in that order; junction bases with no gene match: 16. Germline CDR1 and CDR2: SGDLS and YYNGEE. The CDR3 runs 19 residues. CDR3 DNA: TGTGCCAGCAGCATGCCCCCTTCACTCCGGGACAGGGGGAACACTGAAGCTTTCTTT. Translating gives CASSMPPSLRDRGNTEAFF.

The rearrangement uses TRBV5-1 and TRBJ1-4, with D unclear. V was pared by 2 bases and J by 3 bases, with 11 bases between. Germline CDR1 and CDR2: SGHRS and YFSETQ. There are 15 residues in the CDR3. The CDR3 is CASSLTEHANEKLFF. CDR3 coding DNA: TGCGCCAGCAGCTTAACGGAGCACGCTAATGAAAAACTGTTTTTT.

About this clone: The same CDR3 can be traced to other DNA sequences in this sample. J is TRBJ1-1 and V is TRBV7-9, with 8 bases lining up with TRBD1. The CDR3 is 14 residues long. Trimming cost V 2 bases and J 5 bases; bases outside gene matches: 4. CDR1 is SEHNR and CDR2 is FQNEAQ in the germline V gene (reference sequence). The CDR3 reads CASSLTGQGTEAFF. The CDR3 DNA reads as TGTGCCAGCAGCTTAACCGGACAGGGAACTGAAGCTTTCTTT.

The chain uses TRBV6-5 and TRBJ2-1; D unresolved. The germline V gene encodes CDR1 MNHEY and CDR2 SVGAGI. Trimming removed 5 bases from V and 6 bases from J, with 8 bases in between. The CDR3 covers 12 residues. The CDR3 here is CASSTFRNEQFF. The CDR3 DNA is TGTGCCAGCAGTACATTTCGCAATGAGCAGTTCTTC.

The chain uses TRBV28 and TRBJ2-7, with a tentative D call TRBD1 (5 bases). The V and J ends lost 3 bases and 0 bases respectively, with 9 bases between them. CDR1 is MDHEN, CDR2 SYDVKM, per germline. This CDR3 comprises 14 residues. CDR3 DNA: TGTGCCAGCAGTTTCAGGACACTCTCCTACGAGCAGTACTTC. It encodes CASSFRTLSYEQYF.

The chain links TRBV6-6 to TRBJ1-4; no clear D. CDR1 and CDR2 from the germline V gene are MNHNY and SVGAGI (reference sequence). V lost 8 bases to trimming and J lost 10 bases, with 5 bases between them. The CDR3 sequence is 9 residues long. CDR3 loop: CASGRKLFF. DNA of the CDR3: TGTGCCAGCGGGAGAAAACTGTTTTTT.

The chain has TRBV27 and TRBJ2-3; TRBD2 aligns across 9 bases. The V gene end was trimmed by 6 bases and the J gene end by 2 bases; junction bases not matched to a gene: 6. CDR1 MNHEY and CDR2 SMNVEV come from the germline V gene (reference sequence). This CDR3 has 15 amino acids. The CDR3 DNA is TGTGCCAGCAGGCTACGACTAGCGGTCACAGATACGCAGTATTTT. Translated, it gives CASRLRLAVTDTQYF.

V gene TRBV6-5 combines with J gene TRBJ2-5; D ambiguous. CDR1 and CDR2 from the germline V gene are MNHEY and SVGAGI. Trimming took off 0 bases at V and 1 base at J, with 6 bases between the two ends. This CDR3 has 14 amino acids. The CDR3 DNA follows: TGTGCCAGCAGTTACTCGAGCATCCAAGAGACCCAGTACTTC. It specifies CASSYSSIQETQYF.

This sequence joins TRBV6-6 and TRBJ2-1; 9 bases are a match to TRBD2. Germline V lookup: CDR1 MNHNY, CDR2 SVGAGI (reference sequence). CDR3 length: 15 residues. The ends lost 6 bases at V and 8 bases at J; junction bases unmatched: 11. The chain's CDR3 is CASSGLSGSVDEQFF. Here the CDR3 DNA reads TGTGCCAGCAGCGGGCTTAGCGGGAGTGTCGATGAGCAGTTCTTC.

The chain uses TRBV7-6 and TRBJ2-7; 8 bases map to TRBD2. After removal of 5 bases from V and 2 bases from J, the junction contained 17 bases not matched to a gene. From germline, CDR1 is SGHVS and CDR2 FNYEAQ. CDR3 length: 18 residues. Written as DNA, the CDR3 is TGTGCCAGCAGCCCAAAGCCATTCCATAGCGGGAAAGCCTACGAGCAGTACTTC. Amino acid sequence: CASSPKPFHSGKAYEQYF.

This chain connects TRBV28 to TRBJ2-1, with D perhaps matching TRBD2 (6 bases). The CDR3 is 15 amino acids. V lost 7 bases and J lost 6, with 19 bases in between. The germline V gene encodes CDR1 MDHEN and CDR2 SYDVKM. CDR3 amino acids: CASTKGGIQGNEQFF. As DNA, the CDR3 is TGTGCCAGCACGAAGGGAGGCATCCAAGGCAATGAGCAGTTCTTC.

The rearrangement joins TRBV7-3 to TRBJ2-7; D might be TRBD2 (5 bases). Per the germline V gene, CDR1 is SGHTA and CDR2 is FQGTGA. V was pared by 6 bases and J by 3 bases, with 15 bases between. The CDR3 is 14 residues long. DNA for the CDR3: TGTGCCAGCAGTCCTAGCAGCGGCCTCTACGAGCAGTACTTC. It encodes CASSPSSGLYEQYF. The full variable domain, rest sourced from reference TRBV7-3 and TRBJ2-7, is GAGVSQTPSNKVTEKGKYVELRCDPISGHTALYWYRQSLGQGPEFLIYFQGTGAADDSGLPNDRFFAVRPEGSVSTLKIQRTERGDSAVYLCASSPSSGLYEQYFGPGTRLTVT.

This clone was seen just once. The J gene is TRBJ1-3, the V gene TRBV3-1 (or the pseudogene TRBV3-2); 8 bases map to TRBD1. V trimming: 0 bases; J trimming: 0 bases; junction bases outside the gene matches: 10. The CDR3 has 19 amino acids. Per germline, CDR1 LGHDT and CDR2 YNNKEL (reference sequence). CDR3 coding DNA: TGTGCCAGCAGCCAAGACCAGGGGGCGGCAGCTAACTCTGGAAACACCATATATTTT. As protein: CASSQDQGAAANSGNTIYF.

V gene TRBV10-3 combines with J gene TRBJ2-5; maybe TRBD2 (6 bases). This CDR3 has 14 amino acids. Germline V gives CDR1 ENHRY, CDR2 SYGVKD. The germline V and J ends were trimmed by 3 bases and 4 bases, with 12 bases remaining between them. The CDR3 reads CAISDLTGRETQYF. The CDR3 nucleotides are TGTGCCATCAGTGACCTGACCGGGAGAGAGACCCAGTACTTC.

The chain couples TRBV29-1 to TRBJ1-2; D uncertain. V was shortened by 4 bases and J by 6 bases, with 9 bases between the two germline ends. Germline values: CDR1 SQVTM, CDR2 ANQGSEA. This CDR3 region has 11 residues. The CDR3 nucleotides read TGCAGCGTTGGTCCCCGCGATGGCTACACCTTC. Protein: CSVGPRDGYTF.